This TCR beta chain appears in the sequencing data of a study of beta chain features in type 1 diabetes. The study, taken as a whole, reports: A PCR bias possibly favoring shorter templates would apply equally to patients and controls. VDJ junctions from type 1 diabetes patients carried fewer insertions and larger deletions. Patients' naive, central memory and Treg TCRB repertoires seemed closer to one another than those of healthy donors. Researchers report that Type 1 diabetes patients had moderately but significantly shorter TCRB CDR3s across all four CD4+ subsets.

This clone appeared a few times. As yet, its antigen is unknown. Every donor provided one heparinised blood draw, which averaged approximately 120 mL. Germline loops: CDR1 GTSNPN, CDR2 SVGIG (reference sequence). V gave up 8 bases and J gave up 11 bases, with 21 bases separating them. The CDR3 contains 12 residues. Reverse transcription of all isolated RNA meant that expressed TCRB transcripts were sequenced. Assay used: immunoSEQ multiplex PCR; TCRdb lists only in-frame clones, some missing. The sample lists about 260,000 clones; roughly 21% were seen once. The sequence came from a woman aged 40 to 49 with type 1 diabetes. The specimen was naive CD4+ T cells from blood. This sequence joins TRBV30 and TRBJ1-2; D perhaps matches TRBD1 (6 bases). The CDR3 DNA follows: TGTGCCAAGGGGGTTGCCGGGACATCGTACACCTTC. Its protein is CAKGVAGTSYTF.